These T cell receptor beta chains were read from a single sample in a study of CD8+ T cells in alopecia areata. TCRdb's table, derived via immunoSEQ multiplex PCR, lists solely in-frame clones and lacks some. The sample records 150,000 to 200,000 clones, under 80% being singletons. The sample was CD4+ T cells sorted from blood, taken at roughly week 49, from a patient treated with tofacitinib. The receptors here all came from a human donor with alopecia areata. Both conserved end residues are part of each CDR3. A D gene is named only where the DNA matches it firmly. Some rows mark clone size as missing; the rest say once, few, many or name a class of expanded clone.

abundance,j_gene,d_gene,v_gene,CDR3nt,CDR3aa
-,TRBJ2-3,TRBD1,TRBV11-3,TGTGCCAGCAGCTACAGGGGAACAGATACGCAGTATTTT,CASSYRGTDTQYF
-,TRBJ1-1,-,TRBV30,TGTGCCTGGAGACGGGACACTGAAGCTTTCTTT,CAWRRDTEAFF
-,TRBJ2-7,-,TRBV11-1,TGTGCCAGCAGCGCCAGGGGACCCTACGAGCAGTACTTC,CASSARGPYEQYF
many,TRBJ2-1,-,TRBV2,TGTGCCAGCAGCGGGGTTAGCGTGTACAATGAGCAGTTCTTC,CASSGVSVYNEQFF
-,TRBJ1-4,-,TRBV30,TGTGCCTGTACGATCAATGAAAAACTGTTTTTT,CACTINEKLFF
once,TRBJ1-4,-,TRBV30,TGTGCCTGGAGTGGCACAGCCAAACAAAATGAAAAACTGTTTTTT,CAWSGTAKQNEKLFF
-,TRBJ2-3,TRBD1,TRBV7-2,TGTGCCAGCAGCCGCCTGGGACAGACTAGCACAGATACGCAGTATTTT,CASSRLGQTSTDTQYF
-,TRBJ2-7,TRBD1,TRBV11-2,TGTGCCAGCAGCTTAGGGACAGGGCTTGACGAGCAGTACTTC,CASSLGTGLDEQYF
-,TRBJ2-5,-,TRBV27,TGTGCCAGCAGTTTTCTGCCGGGGGAGACCCAGTACTTC,CASSFLPGETQYF
few,TRBJ2-7,TRBD1,TRBV2,TGTGCCAGCAGTCGAGGGACAGGCAACTACGAGCAGTACTTC,CASSRGTGNYEQYF
-,TRBJ1-5,TRBD1,TRBV27,TGTGCCAGCAGTGTTGGACAGGAGAATCAGCCCCAGCATTTT,CASSVGQENQPQHF
few,TRBJ2-5,-,TRBV7-7,TGTGCCAGCAGCTTAGTTAGCGCACCAGAGACCCAGTACTTC,CASSLVSAPETQYF
-,TRBJ2-2,-,TRBV30,TGTGCCTGGAGTTCGGGACTGATTAGGGGCGGGGAGCTGTTTTTT,CAWSSGLIRGGELFF
-,TRBJ2-7,-,TRBV6-1,TGTGCCAGCAGTGAAGCTGCGGGACAGAAGATCTACGAGCAGTACTTC,CASSEAAGQKIYEQYF
-,TRBJ2-5,-,TRBV29-1,TGCGGCGTTGACCAGGGGCAGGAGACCCAGTACTTC,CGVDQGQETQYF
few,TRBJ2-3,-,TRBV30,TGTGCCGGAGGGCCGTTCACAGATACGCAGTATTTT,CAGGPFTDTQYF
-,TRBJ2-5,-,TRBV30,TGTGCCTGGAGTGTGCAGGGGCAGACCCAGTACTTC,CAWSVQGQTQYF
-,TRBJ1-6,-,TRBV13,TGTGCCAGCAGCCCCATAGGCTCACCCCTCCACTTT,CASSPIGSPLHF
few,TRBJ2-3,-,TRBV30,TGTGCCTGTCACCGGGACAAGGGAGATACGCAGTATTTT,CACHRDKGDTQYF
-,TRBJ1-4,-,TRBV5-6,TGTGCCAGCAGCTCACCGGATTCCGATGCAACTAATGAAAAACTGTTTTTT,CASSSPDSDATNEKLFF
-,TRBJ2-7,-,TRBV14,TGTGCCAGCAGCCAAGATCCTAGGAGGCTTACCGCAATGGGCGAGCAGTACTTC,CASSQDPRRLTAMGEQYF
-,TRBJ2-7,TRBD1,TRBV29-1,TGCAGCGTGGACCGGGACAGGGCCGGCTACGAGCAGTACTTC,CSVDRDRAGYEQYF
-,TRBJ1-6,-,TRBV6-5,TGTGCCAGCAGGGGTGGAAATAATTCACCCCTCCACTTT,CASRGGNNSPLHF
-,TRBJ2-1,-,TRBV7-9,TGTGCCAGCAGCCATCCACGATGGGCTAGTGAGCAGTTCTTC,CASSHPRWASEQFF
-,TRBJ2-1,-,TRBV7-9,TGTGCCAGCAGCTTAGGGGGTGCTGCAGGCCGCTACAATGAGCAGTTCTTC,CASSLGGAAGRYNEQFF
-,TRBJ1-2,TRBD1,TRBV7-8,TGTGCCAGCAGCCCCAGACAGGGGGAGGGGGGCTACACCTTC,CASSPRQGEGGYTF
-,TRBJ2-3,TRBD2,TRBV10-3,TGTGCCATCAGCGACCTAGCGGGGGGACCAGATACGCAGTATTTT,CAISDLAGGPDTQYF
-,TRBJ1-1,-,TRBV5-6,TGTGCCAGCAGTTCCCAAACTAGGGGTTTGAACACTGAAGCTTTCTTT,CASSSQTRGLNTEAFF
-,TRBJ2-3,-,TRBV29-1,TGCAGCGTCACAGACAGGCGAGGGACAGATACGCAGTATTTT,CSVTDRRGTDTQYF
-,TRBJ2-4,-,TRBV28,TGTGCCAGCAGCACACAGGGATGGGTGGGCAAAAACATTCAGTACTTC,CASSTQGWVGKNIQYF
-,TRBJ1-4,-,TRBV29-1,TGCAGCGTTGAAGAGAACAGTGGTGAAAAACTGTTTTTT,CSVEENSGEKLFF
-,TRBJ1-1,-,TRBV5-1,TGCGCCAGCAGCCCCGGGACTACGAACACTGAAGCTTTCTTT,CASSPGTTNTEAFF
-,TRBJ1-5,TRBD1,TRBV29-1,TGCAGCGTTGGACAGGGACTCAATCAGCCCCAGCATTTT,CSVGQGLNQPQHF
-,TRBJ1-1,TRBD1,TRBV6-5,TGTGCCAGCAGCCCGGGACAGCGGGACACTGAAGCTTTCTTT,CASSPGQRDTEAFF
-,TRBJ2-7,TRBD1,TRBV27,TGTGCCAGCAGTTTAAGAAACAGGGGATATGAGCAGTACTTC,CASSLRNRGYEQYF
-,TRBJ2-1,-,TRBV5-1,TGCGCCAGCAGCTTGCAATCCCGCGGAAATGAGCAGTTCTTC,CASSLQSRGNEQFF
-,TRBJ2-3,TRBD2,TRBV29-1,TGCAGCGTTGCCCACCTTAGCGGGGGGCGCACAGATACGCAGTATTTT,CSVAHLSGGRTDTQYF
-,TRBJ1-1,TRBD1,TRBV11-2,TGTGCCAGCAGCTTCACACAGGGGGTCACTGAAGCTTTCTTT,CASSFTQGVTEAFF
few,TRBJ2-3,TRBD2,TRBV7-6,TGTGCCAGCAGCCAGGGGACTAGCGGGGGTGAAGATACGCAGTATTTT,CASSQGTSGGEDTQYF
-,TRBJ2-1,-,TRBV29-1,TGCAGCGTAGACAGTCCGAGGGGCAATGAGCAGTTCTTC,CSVDSPRGNEQFF
-,TRBJ2-3,TRBD2,TRBV29-1,TGCAGCGCCAACCGGGGGGGCACAGATACGCAGTATTTT,CSANRGGTDTQYF
-,TRBJ2-1,TRBD1,TRBV5-1,TGCGCCAGCAGCACGGGGACAGCCTCGTACAATGAGCAGTTCTTC,CASSTGTASYNEQFF
-,TRBJ1-4,-,TRBV7-9,TGTGCCAGCAGCCCCCGAGGGGGGAGAAATGAAAAACTGTTTTTT,CASSPRGGRNEKLFF
-,TRBJ1-2,-,TRBV29-1,TGCAGCGTTGTCAGTGCCTCCTATGGCTACACCTTC,CSVVSASYGYTF
-,TRBJ2-1,TRBD1,TRBV5-1,TGCGCCAGCAGCTCCCAACCGGGACAGGGGATCAACAATGAGCAGTTCTTC,CASSSQPGQGINNEQFF
-,TRBJ2-1,-,TRBV29-1,TGCAGCGTTGAATACACATTAACCAGGGGTGGTGAGCAGTTCTTC,CSVEYTLTRGGEQFF